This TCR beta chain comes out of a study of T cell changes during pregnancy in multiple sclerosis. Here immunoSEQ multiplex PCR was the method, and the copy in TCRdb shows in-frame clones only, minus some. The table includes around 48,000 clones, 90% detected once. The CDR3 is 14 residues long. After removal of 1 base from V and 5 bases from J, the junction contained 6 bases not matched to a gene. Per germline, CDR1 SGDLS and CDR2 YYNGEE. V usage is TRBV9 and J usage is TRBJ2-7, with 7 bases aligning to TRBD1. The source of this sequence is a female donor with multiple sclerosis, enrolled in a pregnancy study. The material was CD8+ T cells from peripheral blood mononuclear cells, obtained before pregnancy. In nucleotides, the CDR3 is TGTGCCAGCAGCGTAAACAGGGGTGCCCACGAGCAGTACTTC. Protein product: CASSVNRGAHEQYF. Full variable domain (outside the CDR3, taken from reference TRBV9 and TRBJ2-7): DSGVTQTPKHLITATGQRVTLRCSPRSGDLSVYWYQQSLDQGLQFLIQYYNGEERAKGNILERFSAQQFPDLHSELNLSSLELGDSALYFCASSVNRGAHEQYFGPGTRLTVT.